This TCR beta chain is from a study of tumour-infiltrating T cells in Burkitt lymphoma (TCRdb year 2020). In the study overall: Clinical outcome was correlated with TCR repertoire data, and overall and progression-free survival were found to be predicted by productive clonality independently of established prognosticators, including age at diagnosis.

In its sample, this clone comes out as medium-sized (0.01 to 0.1%). Its antigen specificity is not known. Base quality data are lacking; no much larger clone is found one base away. Library generation was performed with the immunoSEQ multiplex PCR assay. TCRdb limited this immuneACCESS table to in-frame rearrangements with V and J called. A share of clones is missing; checked studies link under half to unresolved V genes, and the rest is unexplained. The table for this sample lists some 13,000 clones; approximately 71% of them were counted only once. Of the sample, 6.5% to 7.5% falls within the top ten clones. The CDR3 spans 15 residues, from the cysteine through the phenylalanine. Only CDR3 DNA is held: 45 bases, read in frame from base 1. The germline V gene encodes CDR1 LNHNV and CDR2 YYDKDF (reference sequence). Trimming takes 3 bases from V and 4 bases from J, and the germline ends sit 13 bases apart.

The rearrangement combines TRBV15 with TRBJ2-1; TRBD2 is perhaps the D gene, given 6 matching bases. This clonotype originated in a human donor with diffuse large B-cell lymphoma. Sequencing was performed on tumor tissue. The CDR3 protein: CATSRGLASYNEQFF. The nucleotides read TGTGCCACCAGCAGGGGGCTAGCGTCTTACAATGAGCAGTTCTTC.